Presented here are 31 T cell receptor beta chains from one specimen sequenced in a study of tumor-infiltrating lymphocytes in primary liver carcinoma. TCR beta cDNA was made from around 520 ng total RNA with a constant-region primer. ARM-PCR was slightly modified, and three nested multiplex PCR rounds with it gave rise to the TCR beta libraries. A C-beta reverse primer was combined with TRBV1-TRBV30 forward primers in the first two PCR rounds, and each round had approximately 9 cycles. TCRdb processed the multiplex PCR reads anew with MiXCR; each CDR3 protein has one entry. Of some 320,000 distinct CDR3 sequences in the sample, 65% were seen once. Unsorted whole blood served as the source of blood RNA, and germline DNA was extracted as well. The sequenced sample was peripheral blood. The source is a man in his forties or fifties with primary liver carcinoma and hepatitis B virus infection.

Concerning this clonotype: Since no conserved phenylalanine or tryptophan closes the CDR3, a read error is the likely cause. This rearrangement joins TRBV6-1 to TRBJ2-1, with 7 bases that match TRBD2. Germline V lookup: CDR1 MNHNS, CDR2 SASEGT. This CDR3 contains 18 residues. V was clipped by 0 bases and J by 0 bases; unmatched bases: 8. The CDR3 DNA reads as TGTGCCAGCAGTGAAGCCCCGACTAGCAGGACCTCCTACAATGAGCAGTTCCTC. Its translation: CASSEAPTSRTSYNEQFL.

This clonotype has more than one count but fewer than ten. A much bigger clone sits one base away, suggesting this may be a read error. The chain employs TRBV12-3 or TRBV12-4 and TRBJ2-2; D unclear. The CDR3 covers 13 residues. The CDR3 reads CAGSLMVAGELFF. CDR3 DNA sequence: TGTGCCGGCAGTTTAATGGTGGCGGGGGAGCTGTTTTTT.

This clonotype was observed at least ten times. Here the CDR3 DNA reads TGCGCCAGCAGCGAGACTTTTGACAGCGGCGGTTATGGCTACACCTTC. Protein sequence: CASSETFDSGGYGYTF. The gene calls are TRBV4-1 and TRBJ1-2; tentatively, D is TRBD1 (5 bases). Trimming removed 5 bases from V and 5 bases from J, with 21 bases in between. This CDR3 has 16 amino acids. Germline V gives CDR1 MGHRA, CDR2 YSYEKL.

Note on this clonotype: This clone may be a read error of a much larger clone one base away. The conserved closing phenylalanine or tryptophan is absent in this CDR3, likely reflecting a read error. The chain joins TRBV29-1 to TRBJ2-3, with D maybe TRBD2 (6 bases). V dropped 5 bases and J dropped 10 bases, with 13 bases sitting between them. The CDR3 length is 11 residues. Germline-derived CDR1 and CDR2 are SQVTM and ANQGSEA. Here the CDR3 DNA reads TGCAGCGTTACCGGGAGAGGGGCGCAGTATGTT. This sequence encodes CSVTGRGAQYV.

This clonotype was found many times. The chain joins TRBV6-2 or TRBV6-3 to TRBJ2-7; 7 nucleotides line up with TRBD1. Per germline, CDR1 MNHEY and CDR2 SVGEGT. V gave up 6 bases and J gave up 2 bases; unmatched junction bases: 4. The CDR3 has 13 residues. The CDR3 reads CASSRQGTYEQYF. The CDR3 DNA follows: TGTGCCAGCAGCAGACAGGGAACCTACGAGCAGTACTTC.

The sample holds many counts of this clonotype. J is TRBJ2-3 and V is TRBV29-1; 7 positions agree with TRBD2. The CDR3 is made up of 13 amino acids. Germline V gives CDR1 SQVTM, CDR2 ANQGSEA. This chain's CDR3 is CSAPGPGRNTQYF. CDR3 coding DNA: TGCAGTGCTCCGGGCCCCGGGAGGAATACGCAGTATTTT.

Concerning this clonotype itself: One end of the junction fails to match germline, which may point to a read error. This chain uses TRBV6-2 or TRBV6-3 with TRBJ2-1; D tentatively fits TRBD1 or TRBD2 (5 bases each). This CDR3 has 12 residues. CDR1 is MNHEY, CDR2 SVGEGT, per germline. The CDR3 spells CASSGADEEQFF. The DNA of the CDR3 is TGTGCCAGCAGCGGGGCCGATGAGGAGCAGTTTTTC.

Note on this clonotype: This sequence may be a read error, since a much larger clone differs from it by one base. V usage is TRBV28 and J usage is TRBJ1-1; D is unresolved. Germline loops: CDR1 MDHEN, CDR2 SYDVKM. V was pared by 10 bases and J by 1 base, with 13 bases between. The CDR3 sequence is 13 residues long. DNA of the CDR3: TGTGCCATCCAACCGGAACAGAACACTGAAGCTTTCTTT. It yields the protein CAIQPEQNTEAFF.

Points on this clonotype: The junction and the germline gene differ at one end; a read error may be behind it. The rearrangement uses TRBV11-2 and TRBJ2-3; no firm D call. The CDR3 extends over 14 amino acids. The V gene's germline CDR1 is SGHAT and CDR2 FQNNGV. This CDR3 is CARSLLFSIDTQYF. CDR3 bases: TGTGCCCGCAGCTTATTATTCTCGATAGATACGCAGTATTTT.

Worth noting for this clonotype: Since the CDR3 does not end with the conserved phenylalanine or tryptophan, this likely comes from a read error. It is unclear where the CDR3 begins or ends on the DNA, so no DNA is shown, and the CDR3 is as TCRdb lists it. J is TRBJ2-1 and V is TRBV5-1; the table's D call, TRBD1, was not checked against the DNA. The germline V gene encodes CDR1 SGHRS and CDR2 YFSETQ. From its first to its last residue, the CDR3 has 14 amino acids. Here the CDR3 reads CASSFRRGIDEQSV.

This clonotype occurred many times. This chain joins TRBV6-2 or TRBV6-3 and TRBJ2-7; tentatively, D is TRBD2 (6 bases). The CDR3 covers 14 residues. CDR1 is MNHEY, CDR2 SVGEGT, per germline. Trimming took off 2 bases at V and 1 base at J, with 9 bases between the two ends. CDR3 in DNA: TGTGCCAGCAGTTACCCGGGAGCTTCCTACGAGCAGTACTTC. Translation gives CASSYPGASYEQYF.

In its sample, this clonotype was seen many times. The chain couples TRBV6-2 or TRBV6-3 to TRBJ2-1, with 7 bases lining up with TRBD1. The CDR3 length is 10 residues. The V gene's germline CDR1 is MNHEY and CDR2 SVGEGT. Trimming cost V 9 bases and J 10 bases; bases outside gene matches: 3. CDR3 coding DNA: TGTGCCAGTAGCAGGGGGGAGCAGTTCTTC. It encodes CASSRGEQFF.

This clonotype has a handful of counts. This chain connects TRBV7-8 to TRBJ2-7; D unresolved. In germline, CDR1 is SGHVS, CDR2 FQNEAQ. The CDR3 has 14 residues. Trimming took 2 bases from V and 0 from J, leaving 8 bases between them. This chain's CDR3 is CASSLLANSYEQYF. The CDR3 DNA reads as TGTGCCAGCAGCTTATTAGCTAACTCCTACGAGCAGTACTTC.

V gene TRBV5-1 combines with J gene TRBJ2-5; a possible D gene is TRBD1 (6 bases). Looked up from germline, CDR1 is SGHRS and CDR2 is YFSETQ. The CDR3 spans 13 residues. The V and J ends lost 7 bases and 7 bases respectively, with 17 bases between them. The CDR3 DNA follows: TGCGCCAGCGTCGAGGGGCGAGGGGGGACCCAGTACTTC. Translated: CASVEGRGGTQYF.

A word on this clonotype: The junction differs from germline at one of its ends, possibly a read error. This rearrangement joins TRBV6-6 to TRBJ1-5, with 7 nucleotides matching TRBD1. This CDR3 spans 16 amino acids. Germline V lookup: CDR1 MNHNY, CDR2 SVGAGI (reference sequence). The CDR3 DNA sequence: TGTGCCAGCAGTTACGGAGGGGGCAGTAGCAATCAGCCCCGGCATTTT. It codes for CASSYGGGSSNQPRHF.

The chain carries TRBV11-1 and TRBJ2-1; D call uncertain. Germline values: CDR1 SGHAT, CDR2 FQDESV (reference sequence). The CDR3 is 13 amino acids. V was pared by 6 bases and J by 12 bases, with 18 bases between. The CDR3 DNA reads TGTGCCAGCAGGCAAAAAGGGTTGGGTGGGCAGTTCTTC. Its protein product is CASRQKGLGGQFF.

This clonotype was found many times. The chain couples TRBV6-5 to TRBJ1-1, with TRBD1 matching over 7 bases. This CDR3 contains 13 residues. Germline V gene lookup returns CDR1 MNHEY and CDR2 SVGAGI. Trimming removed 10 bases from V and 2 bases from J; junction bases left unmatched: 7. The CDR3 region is CATGRQGNTEAFF. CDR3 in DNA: TGTGCCACCGGGAGACAGGGAAACACTGAAGCTTTCTTT.

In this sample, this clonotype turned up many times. The CDR3 DNA reads TGTGCCAGTAAGAGTCCAGCCAGCACCGGGGAGCTGTTTTTT. Its protein is CASKSPASTGELFF. The rearrangement links TRBV6-1 to TRBJ2-2; D uncertain. V lost 9 bases and J lost 4, with 15 bases in between. Per germline, CDR1 MNHNS and CDR2 SASEGT. The CDR3 has 14 residues.

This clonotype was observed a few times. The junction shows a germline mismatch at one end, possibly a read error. The CDR3 protein is CSIGWETQYF. Here the CDR3 DNA reads TGTAGCATTGGATGGGAGACCCAGTACTTC. The genes are TRBV29-1 and TRBJ2-5; D not certain. From germline, CDR1 is SQVTM and CDR2 ANQGSEA. The CDR3 length is 10 residues.

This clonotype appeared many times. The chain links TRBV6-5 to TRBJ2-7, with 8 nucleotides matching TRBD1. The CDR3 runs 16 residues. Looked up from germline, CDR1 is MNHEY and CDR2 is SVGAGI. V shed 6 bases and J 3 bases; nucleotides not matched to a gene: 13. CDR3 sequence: CASSSNRRQGLYEQYF. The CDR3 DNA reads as TGTGCCAGCAGCTCCAACCGTAGACAGGGGCTCTACGAGCAGTACTTC.

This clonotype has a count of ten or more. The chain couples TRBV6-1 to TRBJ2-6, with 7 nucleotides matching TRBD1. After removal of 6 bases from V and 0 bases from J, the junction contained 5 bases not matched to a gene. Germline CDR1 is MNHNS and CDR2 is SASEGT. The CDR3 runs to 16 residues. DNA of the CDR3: TGTGCCAGCAGCCGGGACAGAAGCTCTGGGGCCAACGTCCTGACTTTC. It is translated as CASSRDRSSGANVLTF.

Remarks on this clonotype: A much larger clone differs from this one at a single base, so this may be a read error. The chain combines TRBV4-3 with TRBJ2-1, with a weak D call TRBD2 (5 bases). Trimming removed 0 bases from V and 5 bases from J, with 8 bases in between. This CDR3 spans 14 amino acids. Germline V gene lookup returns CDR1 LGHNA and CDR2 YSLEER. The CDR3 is CASSQDGLDNEQFF. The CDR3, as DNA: TGCGCCAGCAGCCAAGATGGACTGGACAATGAGCAGTTCTTC.

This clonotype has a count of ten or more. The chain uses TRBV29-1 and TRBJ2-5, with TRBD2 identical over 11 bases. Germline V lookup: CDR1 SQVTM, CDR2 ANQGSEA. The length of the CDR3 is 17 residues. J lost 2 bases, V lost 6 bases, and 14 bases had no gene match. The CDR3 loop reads CSVRLWASGRRQETQYF. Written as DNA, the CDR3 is TGCAGCGTCCGTCTATGGGCTAGCGGGAGGCGGCAAGAGACCCAGTACTTC.

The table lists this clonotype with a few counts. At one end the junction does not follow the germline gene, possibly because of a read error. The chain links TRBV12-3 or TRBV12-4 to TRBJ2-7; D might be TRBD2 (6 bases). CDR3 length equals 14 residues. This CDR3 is CASSLRGSPYEQYF. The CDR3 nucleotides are TGTGCCAGCAGTTTACGGGGGAGTCCCTACGAGCAGTATTTC.

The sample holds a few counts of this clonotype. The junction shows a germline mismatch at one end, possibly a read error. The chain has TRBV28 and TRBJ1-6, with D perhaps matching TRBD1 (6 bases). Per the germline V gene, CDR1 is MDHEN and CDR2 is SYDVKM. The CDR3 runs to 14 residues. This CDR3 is CVSSPGTHYSPLHF. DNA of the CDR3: TGTGTCAGCAGTCCCGGGACACATTATTCTCCCCTCCACTTT.

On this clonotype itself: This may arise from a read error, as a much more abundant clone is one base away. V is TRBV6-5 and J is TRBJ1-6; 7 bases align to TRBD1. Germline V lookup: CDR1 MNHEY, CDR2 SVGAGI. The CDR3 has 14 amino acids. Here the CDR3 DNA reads TGTGCCAGCACCCAGGGACAGAGTGGTTCATCCCTCCACTTT. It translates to CASTQGQSGSSLHF.

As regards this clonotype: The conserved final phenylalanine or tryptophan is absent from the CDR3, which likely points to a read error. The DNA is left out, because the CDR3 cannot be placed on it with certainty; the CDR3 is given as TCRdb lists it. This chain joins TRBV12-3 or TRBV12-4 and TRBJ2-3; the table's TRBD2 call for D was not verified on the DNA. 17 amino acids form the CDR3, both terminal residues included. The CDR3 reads CASSSTTAGSDTDTRYY.

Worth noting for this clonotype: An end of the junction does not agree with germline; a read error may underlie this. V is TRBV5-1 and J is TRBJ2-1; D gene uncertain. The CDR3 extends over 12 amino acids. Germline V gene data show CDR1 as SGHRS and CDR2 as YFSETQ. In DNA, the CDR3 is TGCGCCAGCAGCCTGGGAATTCATGAGGAGTTCTTC. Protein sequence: CASSLGIHEEFF.

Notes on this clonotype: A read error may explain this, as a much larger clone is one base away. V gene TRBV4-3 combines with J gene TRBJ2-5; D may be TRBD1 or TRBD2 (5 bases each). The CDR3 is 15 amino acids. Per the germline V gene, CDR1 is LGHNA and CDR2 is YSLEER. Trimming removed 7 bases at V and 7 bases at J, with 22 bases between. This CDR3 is CASIPPGRALGTQYF. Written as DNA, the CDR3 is TGCGCCAGCATCCCACCGGGACGTGCATTAGGGACCCAGTACTTC.

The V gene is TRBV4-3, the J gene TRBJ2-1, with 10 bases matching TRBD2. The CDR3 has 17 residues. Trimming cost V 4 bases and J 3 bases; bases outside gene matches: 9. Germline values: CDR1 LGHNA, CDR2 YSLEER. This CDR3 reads CASSLGITSGIYNEQFF. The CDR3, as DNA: TGCGCCAGCAGCCTAGGAATTACTAGCGGGATCTACAATGAGCAGTTCTTC.

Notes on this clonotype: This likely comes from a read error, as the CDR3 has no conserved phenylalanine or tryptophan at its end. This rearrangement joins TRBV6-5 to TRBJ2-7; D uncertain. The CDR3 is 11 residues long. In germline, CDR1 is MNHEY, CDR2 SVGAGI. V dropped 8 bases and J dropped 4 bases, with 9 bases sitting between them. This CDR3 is CASSIGYEQYL. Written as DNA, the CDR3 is TGTGCCAGCTCGATAGGGTACGAGCAGTACCTC.